One and the same sample provided the 3 T cell receptor beta chains below, sequenced in a study of blood T cell repertoires in COVID-19. Sequencing used immunoSEQ multiplex PCR; TCRdb keeps in-frame clones, though not all of them. The sample has 150,000 to 200,000 clones, roughly 79% seen once. The specimen was peripheral blood. The source of these receptors is a woman of 80 years or more with acute or convalescent COVID-19.

The genes are TRBV30 and TRBJ1-1; no firm D call. Germline assignment: CDR1 GTSNPN and CDR2 SVGIG (reference sequence). V was cut by 7 bases and J by 5 bases, with 8 bases left in between. CDR3 length equals 10 residues. The DNA of the CDR3 is TGTGCCTCTACTCGGACTGAAGCTTTCTTT. Translating gives CASTRTEAFF.

V and J are TRBV25-1 and TRBJ1-1; D not resolved. Germline V CDR1 and CDR2: MGHDK, SYGVNS. V lost 5 bases, J lost 1 base, and 14 bases lay in between. This CDR3 comprises 15 residues. The CDR3 sequence: CASSPHRVSNTEAFF. The DNA for the CDR3 is TGTGCCAGCAGTCCTCACCGGGTTTCGAACACTGAAGCTTTCTTT.

The CDR3 here is CASSPPVSQQETQYF. The DNA of the CDR3 is TGTGCCAGCTCACCACCGGTTTCACAGCAAGAGACCCAGTACTTC. The V gene is TRBV18, the J gene TRBJ2-5; D remains unclear. V was trimmed by 0 bases and J by 2 bases, leaving 10 bases between them. From germline, CDR1 is KGHSH and CDR2 LQKENI. The CDR3 contains 15 residues.